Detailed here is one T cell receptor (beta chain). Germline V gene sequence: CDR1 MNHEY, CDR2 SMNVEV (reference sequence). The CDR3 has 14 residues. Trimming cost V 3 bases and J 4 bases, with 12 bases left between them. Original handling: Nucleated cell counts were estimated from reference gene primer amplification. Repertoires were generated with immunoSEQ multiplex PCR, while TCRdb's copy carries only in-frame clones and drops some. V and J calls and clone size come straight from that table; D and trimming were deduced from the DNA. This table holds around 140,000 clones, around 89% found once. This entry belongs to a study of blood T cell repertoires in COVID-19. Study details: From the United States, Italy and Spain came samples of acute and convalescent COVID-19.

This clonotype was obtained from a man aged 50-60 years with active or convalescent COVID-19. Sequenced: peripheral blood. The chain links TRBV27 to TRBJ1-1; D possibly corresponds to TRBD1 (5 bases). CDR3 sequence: CASSLAGDSTEAFF. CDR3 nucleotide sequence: TGTGCCAGCAGTTTGGCCGGGGACTCCACTGAAGCTTTCTTT.